This T cell receptor beta chain was observed in a study of CD8 T cells in ankylosing spondylitis. Germline-derived CDR1 and CDR2 are MNHNS and SASEGT. V dropped 5 bases and J dropped 2; count of bases not matched to a gene: 14. The CDR3 length is 17 residues. Quantitative 5'-RACE with molecular barcodes generated TCR beta libraries. TCRdb redid the calling of the 5' RACE reads with MiXCR, one entry per CDR3 protein. The table lists about 310,000 distinct CDR3 sequences, roughly 20% of them singletons. The V and J genes are TRBV6-1 and TRBJ2-7; 8 nucleotides align to TRBD2. The sequence derives from a female donor with ankylosing spondylitis or in good health (not recorded which). The specimen was blood, either unsorted or a sorted T cell fraction (not recorded which). DNA for the CDR3: TGTGCCAGCAGTAGGAGATTAGCGGGATGGGGCACCTACGAGCAGTACTTC. Protein: CASSRRLAGWGTYEQYF.